Listed below are T cell receptor beta chains from one sample, sequenced in a study of human T cells and chemical hapten exposure. MiXCR, applied by TCRdb to the RACE reads, yields one record per CDR3 protein. The table shows 85,000 to 95,000 distinct CDR3 sequences, with approximately 10% occurring only once. Sequenced material: whole blood, taken in connection with sensitization to the hapten diphenylcyclopropenone (DPC). Receptor source: a man aged 35-49 years with alopecia areata. Some clones in this sample may be carry-over from other donors' samples. Each CDR3 is given with its conserved first and last residue. Fields, in order: clone size, CDR3 length, J gene, V gene, CDR3 protein. Where a row states a size, it is once, few, many or the class of an expanded clone; other rows omit it.

abundance: few
len: 15
j_gene: TRBJ2-3
v_gene: TRBV20-1
CDR3aa: CSARDLTGATDTQYF

abundance: few
len: 13
j_gene: TRBJ1-4
v_gene: TRBV29-1
CDR3aa: CSVEWTGSEKLFF

abundance: many
len: 16
j_gene: TRBJ1-3
v_gene: TRBV4-3
CDR3aa: CASSQDLYYSGNTIYF

abundance: few
len: 17
j_gene: TRBJ2-2
v_gene: TRBV3-1
CDR3aa: CASSQERSGRDAGELFF

abundance: -
len: 13
j_gene: TRBJ2-3
v_gene: TRBV21-1
CDR3aa: CASRVRGTDTQYF

abundance: -
len: 15
j_gene: TRBJ1-1
v_gene: TRBV5-1
CDR3aa: CASSSIATGGTEAFF

abundance: few
len: 11
j_gene: TRBJ2-5
v_gene: TRBV18
CDR3aa: CASWDKETQYF

abundance: -
len: 14
j_gene: TRBJ1-1
v_gene: TRBV7-6
CDR3aa: CASSLVSLNTEAFF

abundance: -
len: 14
j_gene: TRBJ2-7
v_gene: TRBV28
CDR3aa: CASSRIESSYEQYF

abundance: many
len: 15
j_gene: TRBJ2-3
v_gene: TRBV2
CDR3aa: CASPTGTSGADTQYF

abundance: -
len: 20
j_gene: TRBJ2-7
v_gene: TRBV10-3
CDR3aa: CAISDRELAGGALRTYEQYF

abundance: -
len: 15
j_gene: TRBJ2-3
v_gene: TRBV7-3
CDR3aa: CASSSRLAGADTQYF

abundance: few
len: 15
j_gene: TRBJ2-7
v_gene: TRBV28
CDR3aa: CASSLLAGGPHEQYF

abundance: -
len: 15
j_gene: TRBJ2-1
v_gene: TRBV12-3/TRBV12-4
CDR3aa: CASSIRRAAYNEQFF

abundance: few
len: 17
j_gene: TRBJ2-2
v_gene: TRBV7-9
CDR3aa: CASSLALTSGKPGELFF

abundance: -
len: 14
j_gene: TRBJ2-3
v_gene: TRBV19
CDR3aa: CASSAVTSTDTQYF

abundance: -
len: 11
j_gene: TRBJ2-3
v_gene: TRBV27
CDR3aa: CASSWGGTQYF

abundance: -
len: 16
j_gene: TRBJ2-1
v_gene: TRBV7-9
CDR3aa: CASSLSGSSSYNEQFF

abundance: few
len: 16
j_gene: TRBJ2-5
v_gene: TRBV15
CDR3aa: CATSRDGGLRNPTQYF

abundance: many
len: 14
j_gene: TRBJ1-2
v_gene: TRBV5-1
CDR3aa: CASSLSGGDYGYTF

abundance: many
len: 15
j_gene: TRBJ1-6
v_gene: TRBV28
CDR3aa: CASKIKTGFGSPLHF

abundance: -
len: 15
j_gene: TRBJ1-5
v_gene: TRBV29-1
CDR3aa: CSVSAGGQGNQPQHF

abundance: few
len: 13
j_gene: TRBJ1-6
v_gene: TRBV11-1
CDR3aa: CASSQNLNSPLHF

abundance: few
len: 13
j_gene: TRBJ2-1
v_gene: TRBV6-6
CDR3aa: CASSYSSAREQFF

abundance: few
len: 14
j_gene: TRBJ1-5
v_gene: TRBV6-2/TRBV6-3
CDR3aa: CASRSVGAGQPQHF

abundance: many
len: 14
j_gene: TRBJ1-1
v_gene: TRBV6-2/TRBV6-3
CDR3aa: CASSYPGQGTEAFF

abundance: few
len: 14
j_gene: TRBJ2-7
v_gene: TRBV5-1
CDR3aa: CASSTGQGTDEQYF

abundance: many
len: 15
j_gene: TRBJ2-1
v_gene: TRBV12-3/TRBV12-4
CDR3aa: CASSFSSASYNEQFF

abundance: few
len: 15
j_gene: TRBJ1-1
v_gene: TRBV7-9
CDR3aa: CASSEGTGMNTEAFF

abundance: many
len: 13
j_gene: TRBJ2-4
v_gene: TRBV6-5
CDR3aa: CATSGGGENIQYF

abundance: few
len: 14
j_gene: TRBJ2-1
v_gene: TRBV2
CDR3aa: CASSEGDSYNEQFF

abundance: few
len: 18
j_gene: TRBJ2-7
v_gene: TRBV5-1
CDR3aa: CASSLAGEAGPKSYEQYF

abundance: few
len: 15
j_gene: TRBJ1-1
v_gene: TRBV19
CDR3aa: CASSRNIPGFPEAFF

abundance: few
len: 14
j_gene: TRBJ2-7
v_gene: TRBV5-8
CDR3aa: CASSYSEASYEQYF

abundance: -
len: 11
j_gene: TRBJ2-3
v_gene: TRBV20-1
CDR3aa: CSAGRGNTQYF

abundance: -
len: 15
j_gene: TRBJ2-2
v_gene: TRBV19
CDR3aa: CASSPLDGYTGELFF

abundance: few
len: 12
j_gene: TRBJ2-4
v_gene: TRBV7-2
CDR3aa: CASSLLENIQYF

abundance: -
len: 12
j_gene: TRBJ1-2
v_gene: TRBV29-1
CDR3aa: CTTRAGDYGYTF

abundance: -
len: 12
j_gene: TRBJ2-3
v_gene: TRBV29-1
CDR3aa: CSVDRGTDTQYF

abundance: -
len: 12
j_gene: TRBJ1-1
v_gene: TRBV3-1
CDR3aa: CASSYLRSEAFF

abundance: many
len: 14
j_gene: TRBJ2-7
v_gene: TRBV5-1
CDR3aa: CASSDRDSHYEQYF

abundance: few
len: 17
j_gene: TRBJ2-3
v_gene: TRBV5-1
CDR3aa: CASSLAGHRFGTDTQYF

abundance: few
len: 12
j_gene: TRBJ2-7
v_gene: TRBV5-1
CDR3aa: CASSLAGSEQYF

abundance: -
len: 14
j_gene: TRBJ2-1
v_gene: TRBV12-3/TRBV12-4
CDR3aa: CASRPNRVDGEQFF

abundance: few
len: 15
j_gene: TRBJ2-1
v_gene: TRBV2
CDR3aa: CASSATGGDLDEQFF

abundance: -
len: 12
j_gene: TRBJ2-2
v_gene: TRBV29-1
CDR3aa: CSAGTSGGELFF

abundance: -
len: 17
j_gene: TRBJ2-3
v_gene: TRBV6-5
CDR3aa: CASSYLGSGVSTDTQYF

abundance: -
len: 15
j_gene: TRBJ2-1
v_gene: TRBV20-1
CDR3aa: CSARSPLGRDDEQFF

abundance: -
len: 18
j_gene: TRBJ2-3
v_gene: TRBV27
CDR3aa: CASSTNSVGGTSTDTQYF

abundance: many
len: 13
j_gene: TRBJ2-3
v_gene: TRBV29-1
CDR3aa: CSGTSGSWNTQYF

abundance: few
len: 16
j_gene: TRBJ2-1
v_gene: TRBV27
CDR3aa: CATSPLLAGGPGEQFF

abundance: many
len: 16
j_gene: TRBJ1-3
v_gene: TRBV7-2
CDR3aa: CASSLIGRERGNTIYF

abundance: -
len: 18
j_gene: TRBJ1-2
v_gene: TRBV19
CDR3aa: CASTLLSTGTGGHYGYTF

abundance: -
len: 13
j_gene: TRBJ2-5
v_gene: TRBV29-1
CDR3aa: CSVGASGIETQYF

abundance: -
len: 12
j_gene: TRBJ2-5
v_gene: TRBV29-1
CDR3aa: CSIRTNAETQYF